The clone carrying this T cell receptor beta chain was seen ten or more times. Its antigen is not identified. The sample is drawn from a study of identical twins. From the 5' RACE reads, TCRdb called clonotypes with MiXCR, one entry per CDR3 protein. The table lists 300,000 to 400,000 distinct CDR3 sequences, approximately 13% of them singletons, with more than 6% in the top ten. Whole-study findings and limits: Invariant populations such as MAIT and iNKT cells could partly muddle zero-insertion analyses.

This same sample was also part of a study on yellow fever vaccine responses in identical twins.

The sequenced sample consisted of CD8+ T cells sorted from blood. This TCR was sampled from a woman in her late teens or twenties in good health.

CDR3 nucleotide sequence: TGTGCCAGCAGCGTAGCGCAGGACACTACCTACGAGCAGTACTTC. Its translation: CASSVAQDTTYEQYF. The V call is TRBV9, the J call TRBJ2-7; perhaps TRBD1 as D (5 bases). Trimming pared 0 bases from V and 2 bases from J, leaving 12 bases between. CDR1 is SGDLS and CDR2 is YYNGEE in the germline V gene. This CDR3 contains 15 residues.